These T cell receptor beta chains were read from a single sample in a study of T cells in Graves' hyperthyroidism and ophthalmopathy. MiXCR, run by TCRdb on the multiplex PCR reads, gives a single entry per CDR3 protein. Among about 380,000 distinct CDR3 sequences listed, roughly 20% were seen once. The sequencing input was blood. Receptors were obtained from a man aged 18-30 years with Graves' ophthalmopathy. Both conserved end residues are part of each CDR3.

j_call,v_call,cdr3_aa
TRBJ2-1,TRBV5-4,CASSFLAGGLDEQFF
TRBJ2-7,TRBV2,CASSADGSSYEQYF
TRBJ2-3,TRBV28,CASRSWVSDTQYF
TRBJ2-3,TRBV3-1,CASSQVTVADTQYF
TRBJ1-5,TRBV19,CASSSPGLYSNQPQHF
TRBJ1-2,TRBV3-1,CASSQWDRRESGYTF
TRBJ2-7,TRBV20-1,CSAISGGTSSYEQYF
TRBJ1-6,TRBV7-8,CASSFPKTGSISPLHF
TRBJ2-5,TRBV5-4,CASRGVETQYF
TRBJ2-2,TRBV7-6,CASSLVGSGLENTGELFF
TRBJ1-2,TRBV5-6,CASSQGGGPHYGYTF
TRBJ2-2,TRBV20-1,CSAPPGRGNTGELFF
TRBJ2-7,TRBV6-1,CASSEASGGSYEQYF
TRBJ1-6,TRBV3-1,CASSPRGADNSPLHF
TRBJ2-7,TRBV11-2,CASSWGLAGSVLHEQYF
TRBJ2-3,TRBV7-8,CASGTSGGGTDTQYF
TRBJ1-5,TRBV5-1,CASSSQGGDQPQHF
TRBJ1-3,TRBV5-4,CASSFGVGGTIYF
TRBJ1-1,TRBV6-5,CASSYSAQGSEAFF
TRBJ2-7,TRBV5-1,CASSSSLAGGPSYEQYF
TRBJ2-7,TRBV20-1,CSASEGTSEQYF
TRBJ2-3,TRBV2,CASSPQGLGEDTQYF
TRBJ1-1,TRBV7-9,CASSLLPGNTEAFF
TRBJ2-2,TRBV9,CASSVRATGELFF
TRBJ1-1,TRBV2,CASSTGGPAFF
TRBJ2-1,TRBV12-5,CASGPGGRYNEQFF
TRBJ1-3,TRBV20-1,CSALLDRGSGNTIYF
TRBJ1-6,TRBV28,CASSQSAGILNNSPLHF
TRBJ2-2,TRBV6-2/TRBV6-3,CASSYIGLAGTNTGELFF